This TCR beta chain was obtained from a study of blood T cell repertoires in COVID-19. Study in general: Acute and convalescent COVID-19 specimens originated in the United States, Italy and Spain. PBMCs, B-cell-depleted T cells, or T cells provided the cDNA or gDNA that made up the material.

The germline V gene has CDR1 SGHNT and CDR2 YYREEE (reference sequence). CDR3 length: 14 residues. V dropped 0 bases and J dropped 3; count of bases not matched to a gene: 1. How the authors handled the data: It was from reference gene primer amplification that nucleated cell counts were estimated. The data were produced by immunoSEQ multiplex PCR, yet TCRdb's version contains in-frame clones alone and is incomplete. For V, J and clone size, that table is used; D and trimming come from the DNA. The sample consists of about 210,000 clones, approximately 85% of them appearing once. Sequenced input: peripheral blood. This receptor was taken from a woman in her fifties or sixties with active or convalescent COVID-19. V gene TRBV5-4 combines with J gene TRBJ2-3, with 7 bases aligning to TRBD2. The CDR3 coding sequence is TGTGCCAGCAGCTTGGACGGGGGGACAGATACGCAGTATTTT. Translation: CASSLDGGTDTQYF.